This T cell receptor beta chain was sequenced for a study of CXCR3-negative and CXCR3-positive naive CD8 T cells. Findings and limits, study-wide: Researchers report that CXCR3-positive naive cells carry more hydrophobic TRB CDR3s than CXCR3-negative naive cells. For memory CD8+ cells diversity was much lower, but both naive subsets had comparably high diversity. PBMCs showed partially decreased CXCR3 expression after cryopreservation, and most assays used fresh PBMCs.

Notes on this clonotype: Its target is unknown.

The method, 5' RACE with UMI labels, was used to prepare the TRB cDNA libraries. From its re-call of the 5' RACE reads, TCRdb lists each CDR3 protein once, without DNA. The sample has approximately 74,000 distinct CDR3 sequences. The CDR3 covers 14 residues. Germline CDR1 reads SQVTM; CDR2 reads ANQGSEA. Sorting yielded triplicates of approximately 300,000 cells for each CD8+ T cell subset. Sequencing was carried out using naive CXCR3- CD8+ T cells from blood. Subset defined: CD45RO-CCR7+CD27+CD95- naive CD8+ T cells lacking CXCR3 (TNR3-). The TCR comes from a human donor in good health. Some clones in this sample may be carry-over from other donors' samples. The chain combines TRBV29-1 with TRBJ2-2; TCRdb's D call, TRBD1, is unchecked because there is no DNA. CDR3 sequence reads: CSVGPQGMRGELFF.